The 14 T cell receptor beta chains reported below all come from one sample, sequenced in a study of cytomegalovirus exposure and HLA in healthy donors. PCR was performed using 60 Vbeta and 13 Jbeta primers. Data came from immunoSEQ multiplex PCR; TCRdb stores just in-frame clones and leaves some out. The sample has tens of thousands of clones; under 80% are singletons. The sequenced material came from PBMCs. These receptors all come from a male donor in good health and CMV-seropositive.

V usage is TRBV29-1 and J usage is TRBJ2-5; TRBD2 aligns across 7 bases. The end of the DNA is better explained by TRBJ2-7, so the J call may be wrong. The germline gives CDR1 SQVTM, CDR2 ANQGSEA. The CDR3 totals 13 residues. CDR3 amino acids: CSVSGGSSYEQYF. CDR3 bases: TGCAGCGTTTCGGGGGGAAGCTCCTACGAGCAGTACTTC.

This rearrangement joins TRBV4-1 to TRBJ2-5; the match to TRBD2 covers 10 bases. Germline loops: CDR1 MGHRA, CDR2 YSYEKL. V shed 2 bases, J shed 2 bases, and the junction held 8 bases outside the gene matches. The CDR3 has 17 amino acids. The CDR3 protein is CASSQSRAGGEQETQYF. The CDR3 DNA reads TGCGCCAGCAGCCAATCCCGAGCGGGGGGGGAACAAGAGACCCAGTACTTC.

This clone was picked up a small number of times. The chain carries TRBV29-1 and TRBJ1-1, with 10 bases that match TRBD1. This CDR3 is built from 16 residues. Per the germline V gene, CDR1 is SQVTM and CDR2 is ANQGSEA. V was pared by 5 bases and J by 0 bases, with 9 bases of the junction left unmatched. CDR3 protein: CSVPTGGENLNTEAFF. CDR3 coding DNA: TGCAGCGTTCCGACAGGGGGCGAGAACCTGAACACTGAAGCTTTCTTT.

The chain uses TRBV4-3 and TRBJ2-7; D is perhaps TRBD1 (5 bases). Germline assignment: CDR1 LGHNA and CDR2 YSLEER. V lost 1 base, J lost 7 bases, and 11 bases lay in between. The CDR3 sequence is 13 residues long. CDR3 sequence reads: CASSQALRTEQYF. Written as DNA, the CDR3 is TGCGCCAGCAGCCAAGCCCTAAGGACAGAGCAGTACTTC.

The chain carries TRBV28 and TRBJ1-3; 10 positions match TRBD1. The V and J ends lost 5 bases and 8 bases, in that order; junction bases with no gene match: 18. The CDR3 has 18 residues. The germline CDR1 and CDR2 sequences are MDHEN and SYDVKM. The CDR3 region is CASSPDRGRVSSVHTIYF. CDR3 in DNA: TGTGCCAGCAGTCCAGACAGGGGGCGAGTTAGTAGTGTACACACCATATATTTT.

This chain links TRBV5-4 with TRBJ2-1; perhaps TRBD2 as D (6 bases). Trimming took off 4 bases at V and 7 bases at J, with 18 bases between the two ends. CDR3 size: 15 residues. Germline CDR1 reads SGHNT; CDR2 reads YYREEE (reference sequence). The CDR3 nucleotides read TGTGCCAGCAGCCCGGACGGGGGAATCATGAATGAGCAGTTCTTC. It specifies CASSPDGGIMNEQFF.

V and J are TRBV7-9 and TRBJ2-7; the D gene is possibly TRBD2 (6 bases). The CDR3 spans 14 residues. Deletions cut 5 bases from V and 6 bases from J, with 17 bases between. CDR1 and CDR2 from the germline V gene are SEHNR and FQNEAQ (reference sequence). The CDR3: CASSRGGIGIEQYF. CDR3 DNA: TGTGCCAGCAGCCGGGGCGGGATCGGGATCGAGCAGTACTTC.

The rearrangement joins TRBV9 to TRBJ2-7; 12 bases are a match to TRBD1. The CDR3 contains 15 residues. The trim removed 4 bases at V and 7 bases at J, leaving 9 bases unmatched. Per germline, CDR1 SGDLS and CDR2 YYNGEE. The CDR3 is CASSLTGTGGGEQYF. The CDR3, as DNA: TGTGCCAGCAGCTTGACCGGGACAGGGGGCGGTGAGCAGTACTTC.

The CDR3 sequence: CASSPAGAGTYEQYF. For the CDR3, the DNA is TGTGCCAGCAGCCCAGCAGGGGCAGGGACCTACGAGCAGTACTTC. The rearrangement uses TRBV7-9 and TRBJ2-7; TRBD1 might be the D (6 bases). The V and J ends lost 5 bases and 2 bases respectively, with 16 bases between them. CDR1 is SEHNR and CDR2 is FQNEAQ in the germline V gene (reference sequence). The CDR3 loop spans 15 amino acids.

V usage is TRBV6-1 and J usage is TRBJ1-1; D is ambiguous. The CDR3 consists of 13 residues. V was pared by 0 bases and J by 1 base, with 3 bases between. CDR1 is MNHNS and CDR2 is SASEGT in the germline V gene. CDR3 nucleotide sequence: TGTGCCAGCAGTGAAGCCAGGAACACTGAAGCTTTCTTT. This encodes CASSEARNTEAFF.

The rearrangement joins TRBV19 to TRBJ2-2, with D hard to call. Germline V gives CDR1 LNHDA, CDR2 SQIVND (reference sequence). Between the trimmed V and J ends, which lost 6 bases and 1 base, there was a span of 6 bases. The CDR3 consists of 13 residues. The CDR3 sequence is CASRGQNTGELFF. DNA of the CDR3: TGTGCCAGTAGGGGCCAGAACACCGGGGAGCTGTTTTTT. Looking up the rest from reference TRBV19 and TRBJ2-2 gives the full variable domain: DGGITQSPKYLFRKEGQNVTLSCEQNLNHDAMYWYRQDPGQGLRLIYYSQIVNDFQKGDIAEGYSVSREKKESFPLTVTSAQKNPTAFYLCASRGQNTGELFFGEGSRLTVL.

The chain joins TRBV5-5 to TRBJ2-1, with 10 bases fitting TRBD2. The CDR3 is 16 residues long. The ends lost 3 bases at V and 11 bases at J; junction bases unmatched: 14. Per germline, CDR1 SGHKS and CDR2 YYEKEE (reference sequence). The CDR3 is CASSSGLAAYNEQQFF. The CDR3 DNA follows: TGTGCCAGCAGCTCCGGACTAGCGGCCTATAATGAGCAGCAGTTCTTC.

This chain's CDR3 is CASSVAPSGSSYNEQFF. As DNA, the CDR3 is TGTGCCAGCAGCGTAGCTCCTAGCGGGAGCTCCTACAATGAGCAGTTCTTC. The genes are TRBV9 and TRBJ2-1; 10 bases are a match to TRBD2. V trimming: 0 bases; J trimming: 0 bases; junction bases outside the gene matches: 3. Germline loops: CDR1 SGDLS, CDR2 YYNGEE. CDR3 length equals 17 residues.

V usage is TRBV29-1 and J usage is TRBJ2-1; 10 bases match TRBD2. This CDR3 has 14 residues. V shed 4 bases, J shed 3 bases, and the junction held 3 bases outside the gene matches. The germline V gene encodes CDR1 SQVTM and CDR2 ANQGSEA. The CDR3 region has the DNA TGCAGCGTTGGGACTAGCGGAGGCTACAATGAGCAGTTCTTC. This gives the protein CSVGTSGGYNEQFF.